The rows below give T cell receptor beta chains drawn from one sample of a study of T-cell reconstitution after alpha-beta-depleted transplantation in children. MiXCR, applied by TCRdb to the PCR reads, yields one record per CDR3 protein. The profile shows 450,000 to 550,000 distinct CDR3 sequences, 11% of them singletons. The sample was PBMCs, mostly from graft donor cells, taken 180 days after TCRalphabeta/CD19-depleted stem cell transplant. These receptors originate from a female patient younger than 10 who had a stem cell transplant for aplastic anemia, so the T cells may come from the graft donor. CDR3s include the opening cysteine and the closing phenylalanine or tryptophan. The D gene is left open where the match is weak. Clone size is given for some rows only: seen once, a few or many times, or a class if the clone is expanded.

clone size: few; V gene: TRBV7-3; J gene: TRBJ2-2; D gene: NA; CDR3 protein: CASSINPGRASTGELFF
clone size: NA; V gene: TRBV5-1; J gene: TRBJ2-7; D gene: NA; CDR3 protein: CASSLWDGDSYEQYF
clone size: few; V gene: TRBV14; J gene: TRBJ2-3; D gene: TRBD2; CDR3 protein: CASSQGISGNTDTQYF
clone size: few; V gene: TRBV6-1; J gene: TRBJ1-6; D gene: TRBD1; CDR3 protein: CASSQLGTGLNVSPLHF
clone size: NA; V gene: TRBV20-1; J gene: TRBJ2-1; D gene: NA; CDR3 protein: CSARDRDSYNEQFF
clone size: NA; V gene: TRBV12-3/TRBV12-4; J gene: TRBJ1-1; D gene: NA; CDR3 protein: CASTNRNTEAFF
clone size: NA; V gene: TRBV7-2; J gene: TRBJ1-2; D gene: NA; CDR3 protein: CASSLGSLYGYTF
clone size: NA; V gene: TRBV5-1; J gene: TRBJ2-2; D gene: TRBD1; CDR3 protein: CASSFAGTGSTGELFF
clone size: NA; V gene: TRBV10-2; J gene: TRBJ2-2; D gene: NA; CDR3 protein: CASLAWDSTGELFF
clone size: many; V gene: TRBV7-2; J gene: TRBJ2-1; D gene: TRBD2; CDR3 protein: CASSALAGAYNEQFF
clone size: NA; V gene: TRBV7-9; J gene: TRBJ1-2; D gene: NA; CDR3 protein: CASSLGINGYTF
clone size: NA; V gene: TRBV5-4; J gene: TRBJ2-2; D gene: TRBD2; CDR3 protein: CASSLVPSGRDKLFF
clone size: NA; V gene: TRBV11-2; J gene: TRBJ2-1; D gene: NA; CDR3 protein: CASSLVVRSVLSYNEQFF
clone size: NA; V gene: TRBV5-1; J gene: TRBJ1-1; D gene: NA; CDR3 protein: CASSTCTRCGEAFF
clone size: few; V gene: TRBV4-2; J gene: TRBJ2-1; D gene: TRBD1; CDR3 protein: CASSHVGQGENEQFF
clone size: few; V gene: TRBV28; J gene: TRBJ1-4; D gene: TRBD1; CDR3 protein: CASSLLGTGSEKLFF
clone size: NA; V gene: TRBV30; J gene: TRBJ2-2; D gene: NA; CDR3 protein: CAWTRRQTGSNTGELFF
clone size: NA; V gene: TRBV25-1; J gene: TRBJ1-4; D gene: NA; CDR3 protein: CASSDKIGREKLFF
clone size: NA; V gene: TRBV12-3/TRBV12-4; J gene: TRBJ2-7; D gene: NA; CDR3 protein: CASSPDPISEQYF
clone size: NA; V gene: TRBV12-3/TRBV12-4; J gene: TRBJ2-2; D gene: NA; CDR3 protein: CASSGSEFGAGELFF
clone size: NA; V gene: TRBV12-3/TRBV12-4; J gene: TRBJ2-1; D gene: NA; CDR3 protein: CATKPAIEQFF
clone size: many; V gene: TRBV15; J gene: TRBJ2-1; D gene: NA; CDR3 protein: CATSRPMGAYNEQFF
clone size: few; V gene: TRBV7-8; J gene: TRBJ1-2; D gene: TRBD1; CDR3 protein: CASSLDPWSTGIYGYTF
clone size: NA; V gene: TRBV24-1; J gene: TRBJ2-7; D gene: TRBD1; CDR3 protein: CATSDSGTGGYEQYF
clone size: once; V gene: TRBV11-2; J gene: TRBJ1-1; D gene: NA; CDR3 protein: CASSSRQTPMNTEAFF
clone size: few; V gene: TRBV5-5; J gene: TRBJ2-3; D gene: TRBD1; CDR3 protein: CASIRGQGGGTDTQYF
clone size: many; V gene: TRBV14; J gene: TRBJ2-5; D gene: NA; CDR3 protein: CASSLGPGRETQYF
clone size: few; V gene: TRBV7-2; J gene: TRBJ2-1; D gene: TRBD2; CDR3 protein: CASRFLAGDPNEQFF